Each of the 31 T cell receptor beta chains below was sequenced from the same sample in a study of radiotherapy plus CTLA-4 blockade in lung cancer. TCRdb's table, derived via immunoSEQ multiplex PCR, lists solely in-frame clones and lacks some. The sample includes approximately 100,000 clones, approximately 81% of them seen just once. This specimen was peripheral blood, taken from a patient treated with radiotherapy plus ipilimumab. The receptors were sampled from a human donor with non-small cell lung cancer that progressed on radiotherapy plus ipilimumab. Some clones in this sample may be carry-over from other donors' samples.

The chain couples TRBV7-2 to TRBJ1-3, with unresolved D. Germline V CDR1 and CDR2: SGHTA, FQGNSA. The CDR3 is 16 amino acids. The ends were cut back, 5 bases at V and 1 base at J, with 15 bases in the middle. In DNA form, the CDR3 reads TGTGCCAGCAGCACCCCCCCATCGGTTTCTGGAAACACCATATATTTT. Amino acids: CASSTPPSVSGNTIYF. Full variable domain (outside the CDR3, taken from reference TRBV7-2 and TRBJ1-3): GAGVSQSPSNKVTEKGKDVELRCDPISGHTALYWYRQSLGQGLEFLIYFQGNSAPDKSGLPSDRFSAERTGGSVSTLTIQRTQQEDSAVYLCASSTPPSVSGNTIYFGEGSWLTVV.

The chain recombines TRBV6-1 with TRBJ2-1, with TRBD1 matching over 8 bases. CDR1 and CDR2 from the germline V gene are MNHNS and SASEGT. CDR3 length: 15 amino acids. V was clipped by 1 base and J by 5 bases; unmatched bases: 4. CDR3 protein: CASSEEAGGHNEQFF. For the CDR3, the DNA is TGTGCCAGCAGTGAAGAGGCAGGGGGCCACAATGAGCAGTTCTTC.

This clone has more than one count but fewer than ten. The CDR3 region has the DNA TGTGCCAGCAGTTTATTGAGGAGGGCTGGCTACACCTTC. Residues: CASSLLRRAGYTF. The chain recombines TRBV27 with TRBJ1-2; no definite D call. The CDR3 is 13 amino acids. Looked up from germline, CDR1 is MNHEY and CDR2 is SMNVEV (reference sequence). V gave up 1 base and J gave up 7 bases, with 10 bases separating them.

The CDR3 reads CASSLASGNYNEQFF. CDR3 nucleotides: TGCGCCAGCAGCTTGGCTAGCGGGAATTACAATGAGCAGTTCTTC. V and J are TRBV5-1 and TRBJ2-1, with TRBD2 matching 9 bases. The trim removed 0 bases at V and 4 bases at J, leaving 2 bases unmatched. Germline lookup yields CDR1 SGHRS and CDR2 YFSETQ. CDR3 size: 15 residues.

The V and J genes are TRBV6-5 and TRBJ2-1; D remains ambiguous. The germline V gene has CDR1 MNHEY and CDR2 SVGAGI. This CDR3 comprises 14 residues. Trimming pared 5 bases from V and 4 bases from J, leaving 12 bases between. CDR3 DNA sequence: TGTGCCAGCAGTCAGAATGCCGTATACAATGAGCAGTTCTTC. It codes for CASSQNAVYNEQFF.

This chain links TRBV7-2 with TRBJ2-6; D is unclear. V was shortened by 5 bases and J by 0 bases, with 14 bases between the two germline ends. This CDR3 is 17 amino acids long. Germline values: CDR1 SGHTA, CDR2 FQGNSA. For the CDR3, the DNA is TGTGCCAGCAGCCCAGCATCCGGTGTCTCTGGGGCCAACGTCCTGACTTTC. This encodes CASSPASGVSGANVLTF.

The chain employs TRBV29-1 and TRBJ2-5, with D perhaps TRBD1 (6 bases). This CDR3 comprises 14 residues. With 6 bases removed from V and 1 base from J, the gap between germline ends came to 15 bases. The germline V gene has CDR1 SQVTM and CDR2 ANQGSEA. The DNA of the CDR3 is TGCAGCGTGACCGGGACACATGTCCAAGAGACCCAGTACTTC. This sequence encodes CSVTGTHVQETQYF.

J is TRBJ1-2 and V is TRBV25-1, with D hard to call. Germline V lookup: CDR1 MGHDK, CDR2 SYGVNS. The germline V and J ends were trimmed by 4 bases and 0 bases, with 6 bases remaining between them. CDR3 size: 13 residues. CDR3 amino acids: CASSGPTNYGYTF. Written as DNA, the CDR3 is TGTGCCAGCAGTGGACCGACTAACTATGGCTACACCTTC.

The chain links TRBV7-3 to TRBJ2-3; 12 positions agree with TRBD2. Germline CDR1 and CDR2: SGHTA and FQGTGA. The CDR3 runs to 16 residues. V trimming: 1 base; J trimming: 3 bases; junction bases outside the gene matches: 2. This chain's CDR3 is CASSLKLAGGTDTQYF. DNA for the CDR3: TGTGCCAGCAGCTTAAAACTAGCGGGGGGTACAGATACGCAGTATTTT.

This chain joins TRBV4-3 and TRBJ1-6; D gene ambiguous. Trimming removed 4 bases from V and 0 bases from J, with 10 bases in between. Germline V lookup: CDR1 LGHNA, CDR2 YSLEER. CDR3 length equals 16 residues. This chain's CDR3 is CASSRLTDSYNSPLHF. The DNA for the CDR3 is TGCGCCAGCAGCCGCCTTACAGACTCCTATAATTCACCCCTCCACTTT.

The chain joins TRBV2 to TRBJ2-5; 8 nucleotides match TRBD1. The CDR3 length is 12 residues. Germline-derived CDR1 and CDR2 are SNHLY and FYNNEI. V was pared by 5 bases and J by 4 bases, with 0 bases of the junction left unmatched. CDR3 coding DNA: TGTGCCAGCAGTCAGGGGGCAGAGACCCAGTACTTC. Translated, it gives CASSQGAETQYF.

By proportion, this clone is medium-sized. The chain carries TRBV6-4 and TRBJ2-1, with 11 bases matching TRBD2. V lost 2 bases to trimming and J lost 6 bases; unmatched junction nucleotides: 0. The germline gives CDR1 MRHNA, CDR2 SNTAGT. CDR3 size: 14 residues. The CDR3: CASSDGTSGNEQFF. In DNA, the CDR3 is TGTGCCAGCAGTGACGGGACTAGCGGCAATGAGCAGTTCTTC.

J is TRBJ2-5 and V is TRBV18; D is undetermined. This CDR3 is built from 12 residues. V dropped 2 bases and J dropped 0 bases, with 1 base sitting between them. CDR1 is KGHSH, CDR2 LQKENI, per germline. For the CDR3, the DNA is TGTGCCAGCTCACCAAACCAAGAGACCCAGTACTTC. Protein product: CASSPNQETQYF.

The V and J genes are TRBV7-2 and TRBJ2-5; weak D call: TRBD2 (5 bases). Trimming removed 5 bases at V and 4 bases at J, with 17 bases between. Germline loops: CDR1 SGHTA, CDR2 FQGNSA. The CDR3 extends over 15 amino acids. The DNA of the CDR3 is TGTGCCAGCAGCATAATGGACTGGTCTGGAGAGACCCAGTACTTC. Encoded protein: CASSIMDWSGETQYF.

V gene TRBV2 combines with J gene TRBJ2-6; D tentatively fits TRBD1 or TRBD2 (5 bases each). The CDR3 consists of 16 residues. Germline lookup yields CDR1 SNHLY and CDR2 FYNNEI. V lost 6 bases, J lost 0 bases, and 12 bases lay in between. CDR3 DNA: TGTGCCAGCAGGAGGGACCCCGCCTCTGGGGCCAACGTCCTGACTTTC. Translating gives CASRRDPASGANVLTF.

This chain joins TRBV6-5 and TRBJ2-7; D gene ambiguous. This CDR3 region has 14 residues. From germline, CDR1 is MNHEY and CDR2 SVGAGI. V lost 5 bases and J lost 3, with 14 bases in between. The CDR3 protein is CASSKTLYGYEQYF. CDR3 in DNA: TGTGCCAGCAGTAAGACCCTATATGGCTACGAGCAGTACTTC.

This clone was recorded only once. The chain links TRBV28 to TRBJ2-5; D gene ambiguous. This CDR3 spans 11 amino acids. V dropped 3 bases and J dropped 5 bases, with 4 bases sitting between them. CDR1 and CDR2 from the germline V gene are MDHEN and SYDVKM. This chain's CDR3 is CASSFMETQYF. DNA for the CDR3: TGTGCCAGCAGTTTTATGGAGACCCAGTACTTC.

This chain joins TRBV19 and TRBJ1-5; D is possibly TRBD1 (6 bases). This CDR3 has 15 residues. Germline CDR1 LNHDA, CDR2 SQIVND (reference sequence). V shed 9 bases and J shed 6 bases, with 21 bases lying between them. The CDR3 here is CASTPGRQGRQPQHF. CDR3 DNA sequence: TGTGCCAGCACCCCAGGGCGCCAGGGGCGTCAGCCCCAGCATTTT. Looking up the rest from reference TRBV19 and TRBJ1-5 gives the full variable domain: DGGITQSPKYLFRKEGQNVTLSCEQNLNHDAMYWYRQDPGQGLRLIYYSQIVNDFQKGDIAEGYSVSREKKESFPLTVTSAQKNPTAFYLCASTPGRQGRQPQHFGDGTRLSIL.

For the CDR3, the DNA is TGTGCCAGCAGCCGGCCGGGAGGGGGCGTAAGCACCGGGGAGCTGTTTTTT. It is translated as CASSRPGGGVSTGELFF. The gene calls are TRBV5-6 and TRBJ2-2, with TRBD2 as a possible D gene (8 bases). Trimming stripped 4 bases from V and 4 bases from J, with 20 bases between. This CDR3 spans 17 amino acids. The germline V gene has CDR1 SGHDT and CDR2 YYEEEE.

The chain couples TRBV28 to TRBJ2-3; the D gene is possibly TRBD2 (5 bases). Trimming took off 3 bases at V and 5 bases at J, with 6 bases between the two ends. Germline V CDR1 and CDR2: MDHEN, SYDVKM. There are 12 residues in the CDR3. The CDR3 loop reads CASSFGKDTQYF. The CDR3 bases are TGTGCCAGCAGTTTCGGGAAAGATACGCAGTATTTT. Supplemented by reference TRBV28 and TRBJ2-3, the full variable domain reads DVKVTQSSRYLVKRTGEKVFLECVQDMDHENMFWYRQDPGLGLRLIYFSYDVKMKEKGDIPEGYSVSREKKERFSLILESASTNQTSMYLCASSFGKDTQYFGPGTRLTVL.

This clone appeared once. V and J are TRBV15 and TRBJ1-3; no clear D. Germline V CDR1 and CDR2: LNHNV, YYDKDF (reference sequence). V dropped 0 bases and J dropped 6 bases, with 12 bases sitting between them. The CDR3 contains 15 residues. The CDR3 sequence is CATSREWQAENTIYF. The CDR3, as DNA: TGTGCCACCAGCAGAGAATGGCAGGCCGAAAACACCATATATTTT. Supplemented by reference TRBV15 and TRBJ1-3, the full variable domain reads DAMVIQNPRYQVTQFGKPVTLSCSQTLNHNVMYWYQQKSSQAPKLLFHYYDKDFNNEADTPDNFQSRRPNTSFCFLDIRSPGLGDTAMYLCATSREWQAENTIYFGEGSWLTVV.

V usage is TRBV5-4 and J usage is TRBJ1-2, with TRBD1 matching over 7 bases. The V gene's germline CDR1 is SGHNT and CDR2 YYREEE (reference sequence). This CDR3 region has 17 residues. J lost 0 bases, V lost 3 bases, and 11 bases had no gene match. CDR3 bases: TGTGCCAGCAGCTCCGGGACAGAGTACTATACTAACTATGGCTACACCTTC. Translating it yields CASSSGTEYYTNYGYTF. Full variable domain (rest looked up from reference TRBV5-4 and TRBJ1-2): ETGVTQSPTHLIKTRGQQVTLRCSSQSGHNTVSWYQQALGQGPQFIFQYYREEENGRGNFPPRFSGLQFPNYSSELNVNALELDDSALYLCASSSGTEYYTNYGYTFGSGTRLTVV.

This chain connects TRBV14 to TRBJ1-1; 9 positions match TRBD1. There are 15 residues in the CDR3. The germline gives CDR1 SGHDN, CDR2 FVKESK. Trimming removed 5 bases from V and 5 bases from J; junction bases left unmatched: 9. The CDR3 sequence: CASSTRQGVWTEAFF. In DNA form, the CDR3 reads TGTGCCAGCAGCACTCGACAGGGGGTCTGGACTGAAGCTTTCTTT.

The chain combines TRBV6-5 with TRBJ1-1; D is uncertain. The V gene's germline CDR1 is MNHEY and CDR2 SVGAGI. V lost 3 bases and J lost 5, with 16 bases in between. This CDR3 region has 15 residues. CDR3 sequence (DNA): TGTGCCAGCAGTTATTCTGGTGCGGCTGAGACTGAAGCTTTCTTT. Its translation: CASSYSGAAETEAFF.

The rearrangement links TRBV5-1 to TRBJ1-6; D is possibly TRBD1 (5 bases). V was pared by 1 base and J by 7 bases, with 12 bases between. Looked up from germline, CDR1 is SGHRS and CDR2 is YFSETQ. This CDR3 is 15 amino acids long. CDR3 residues: CASSLRSGDNSPLHF. The CDR3 bases are TGCGCCAGCAGCTTGCGATCCGGGGACAATTCACCCCTCCACTTT.

The chain links TRBV5-1 to TRBJ2-2, with 10 bases lining up with TRBD2. The CDR3 length is 17 residues. Germline V gives CDR1 SGHRS, CDR2 YFSETQ. V shed 3 bases, J shed 0 bases, and the junction held 5 bases outside the gene matches. The CDR3 nucleotides read TGCGCCAGCAGCTCCTTCCTAGCGGGGGCGAACACCGGGGAGCTGTTTTTT. Its translation is CASSSFLAGANTGELFF.

The rearrangement links TRBV5-1 to TRBJ1-6; 11 positions agree with TRBD1. Unmatched junction bases numbered 4, after V lost 4 bases and J lost 4 bases. The CDR3 runs 16 residues. From germline, CDR1 is SGHRS and CDR2 YFSETQ. CDR3 sequence reads: CASSPGQGAYNSPLHF. For the CDR3, the DNA is TGCGCCAGCAGCCCCGGACAGGGGGCATATAATTCACCCCTCCACTTT. Drawing the rest from reference TRBV5-1 and TRBJ1-6, the complete variable domain is KAGVTQTPRYLIKTRGQQVTLSCSPISGHRSVSWYQQTPGQGLQFLFEYFSETQRNKGNFPGRFSGRQFSNSRSEMNVSTLELGDSALYLCASSPGQGAYNSPLHFGNGTRLTVT.

The chain combines TRBV2 with TRBJ2-7; 12 bases fit TRBD2. The CDR3 extends over 16 amino acids. Unmatched junction bases numbered 5, after V lost 4 bases and J lost 1 base. The germline V gene has CDR1 SNHLY and CDR2 FYNNEI. Written as DNA, the CDR3 is TGTGCCAGCAGTGCTTCCGGACTAGCGGGGTCCTACGAGCAGTACTTC. Translation: CASSASGLAGSYEQYF. Full variable domain (remainder filled in from reference TRBV2 and TRBJ2-7): EPEVTQTPSHQVTQMGQEVILRCVPISNHLYFYWYRQILGQKVEFLVSFYNNEISEKSEIFDDQFSVERPDGSNFTLKIRSTKLEDSAMYFCASSASGLAGSYEQYFGPGTRLTVT.

The chain carries TRBV5-6 and TRBJ2-4, with D perhaps matching TRBD2 (5 bases). V gave up 0 bases and J gave up 6 bases, with 10 bases separating them. CDR1 SGHDT and CDR2 YYEEEE come from the germline V gene. The CDR3 covers 14 residues. The CDR3: CASSLDSGLNIQYF. The CDR3 nucleotides read TGTGCCAGCAGCTTGGACTCTGGACTAAACATTCAGTACTTC.

The CDR3 bases are TGCAGCGTTGGGACTAGCGGGGGTGATACGCAGTATTTT. Translation: CSVGTSGGDTQYF. The chain joins TRBV29-1 to TRBJ2-3; 13 bases are shared with TRBD2. The CDR3 has 13 residues. V was clipped by 4 bases and J by 6 bases; unmatched bases: 1. CDR1 and CDR2 (germline): SQVTM, ANQGSEA.

The chain has TRBV7-2 and TRBJ2-3; the D gene is possibly TRBD1 (8 bases). Trimming stripped 8 bases from V and 2 bases from J, with 26 bases between. Germline V CDR1 and CDR2: SGHTA, FQGNSA. The CDR3 runs 18 residues. The CDR3 DNA follows: TGTGCCAGCTCGGACAGGGTGAGGAGCGGGGTCCTCACAGATACGCAGTATTTT. Its protein is CASSDRVRSGVLTDTQYF.